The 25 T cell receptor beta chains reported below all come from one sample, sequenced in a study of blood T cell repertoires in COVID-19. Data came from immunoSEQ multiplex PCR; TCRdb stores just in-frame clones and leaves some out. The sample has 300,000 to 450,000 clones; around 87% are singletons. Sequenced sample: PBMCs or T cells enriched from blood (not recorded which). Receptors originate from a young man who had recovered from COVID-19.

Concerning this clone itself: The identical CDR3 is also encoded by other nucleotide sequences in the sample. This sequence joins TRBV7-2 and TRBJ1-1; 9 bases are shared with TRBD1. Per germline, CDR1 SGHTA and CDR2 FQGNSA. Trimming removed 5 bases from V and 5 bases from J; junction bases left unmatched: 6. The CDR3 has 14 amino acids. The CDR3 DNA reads TGTGCCAGCAGCCTAGTCGACAGGGGGACTGAAGCTTTCTTT. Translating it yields CASSLVDRGTEAFF.

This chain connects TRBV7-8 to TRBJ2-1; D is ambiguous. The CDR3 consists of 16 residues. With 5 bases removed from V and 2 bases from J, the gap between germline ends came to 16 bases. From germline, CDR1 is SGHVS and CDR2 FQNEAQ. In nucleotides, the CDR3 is TGTGCCAGCAGCCCTCTTCCAGCGACGGCCTACAATGAGCAGTTCTTC. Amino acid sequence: CASSPLPATAYNEQFF.

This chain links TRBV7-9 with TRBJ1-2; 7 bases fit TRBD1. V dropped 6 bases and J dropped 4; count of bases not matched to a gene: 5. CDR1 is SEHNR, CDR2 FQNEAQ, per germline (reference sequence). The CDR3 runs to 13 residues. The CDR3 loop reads CASRGTAPYGYTF. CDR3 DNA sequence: TGTGCCAGCAGGGGGACAGCCCCCTATGGCTACACCTTC.

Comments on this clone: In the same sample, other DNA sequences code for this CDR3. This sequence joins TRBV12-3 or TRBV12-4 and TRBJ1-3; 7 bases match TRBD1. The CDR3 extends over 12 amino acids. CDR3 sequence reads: CASDRAGNTIYF. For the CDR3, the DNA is TGTGCTAGCGACAGGGCTGGAAACACCATATATTTT.

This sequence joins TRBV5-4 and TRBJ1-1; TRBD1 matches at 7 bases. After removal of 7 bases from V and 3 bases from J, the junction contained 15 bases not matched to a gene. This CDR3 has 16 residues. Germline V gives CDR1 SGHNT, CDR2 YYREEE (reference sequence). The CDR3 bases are TGTGCCAGCGGCAAAGGGGGCGCTCCGGGGGACACTGAAGCTTTCTTT. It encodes CASGKGGAPGDTEAFF.

CDR3 residues: CSASPPETQYF. For the CDR3, the DNA is TGCAGTGCTAGTCCCCCTGAGACCCAGTACTTC. V and J are TRBV20-1 and TRBJ2-5, with D unresolved. Trimming removed 3 bases from V and 5 bases from J, with 7 bases in between. CDR1 DFQATT and CDR2 SNEGSKA come from the germline V gene (reference sequence). The CDR3 is 11 residues long.

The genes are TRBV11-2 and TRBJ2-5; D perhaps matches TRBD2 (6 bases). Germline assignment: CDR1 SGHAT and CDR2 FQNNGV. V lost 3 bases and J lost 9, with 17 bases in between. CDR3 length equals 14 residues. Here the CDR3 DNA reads TGTGCCAGCAGCTTGGGGGACTCACCCTCGGCCCAGTACTTC. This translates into CASSLGDSPSAQYF.

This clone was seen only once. CDR3 nucleotide sequence: TGTGCCAGCTCACCTGACAGAGCCGGGTCTCGAGCTTTCTTT. Translating gives CASSPDRAGSRAFF. V usage is TRBV18 and J usage is TRBJ1-1, with D maybe TRBD1 (5 bases). V was pared by 3 bases and J by 10 bases, with 18 bases between. This CDR3 comprises 14 residues. Germline values: CDR1 KGHSH, CDR2 LQKENI.

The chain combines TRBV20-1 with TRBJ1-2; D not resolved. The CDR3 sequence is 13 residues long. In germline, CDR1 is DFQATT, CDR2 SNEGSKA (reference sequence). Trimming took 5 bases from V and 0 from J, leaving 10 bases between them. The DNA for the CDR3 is TGCAGTGCTCGTGCAACGGCTAACTATGGCTACACCTTC. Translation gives CSARATANYGYTF.

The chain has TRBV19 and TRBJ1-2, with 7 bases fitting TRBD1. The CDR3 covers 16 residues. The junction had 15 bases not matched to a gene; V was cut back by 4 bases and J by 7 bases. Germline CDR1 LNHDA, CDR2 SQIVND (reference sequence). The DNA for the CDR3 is TGTGCCAGTAGTACCGGGGCAACAGGGGTGGCCTCTGGCTACACCTTC. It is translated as CASSTGATGVASGYTF.

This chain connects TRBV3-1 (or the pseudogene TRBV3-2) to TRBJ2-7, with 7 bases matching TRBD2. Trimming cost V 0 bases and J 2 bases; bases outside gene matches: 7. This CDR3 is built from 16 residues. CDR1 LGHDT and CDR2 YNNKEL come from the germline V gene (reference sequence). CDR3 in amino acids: CASSQELGRGAYEQYF. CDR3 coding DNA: TGTGCCAGCAGCCAAGAACTTGGACGGGGGGCCTACGAGCAGTACTTC.

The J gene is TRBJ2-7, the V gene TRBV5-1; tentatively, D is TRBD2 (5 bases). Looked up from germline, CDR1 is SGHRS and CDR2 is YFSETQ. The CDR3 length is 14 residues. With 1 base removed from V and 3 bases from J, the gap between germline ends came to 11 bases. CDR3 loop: CASSLYPGNYEQYF. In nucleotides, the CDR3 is TGCGCCAGCAGCTTGTATCCGGGGAACTACGAGCAGTACTTC.

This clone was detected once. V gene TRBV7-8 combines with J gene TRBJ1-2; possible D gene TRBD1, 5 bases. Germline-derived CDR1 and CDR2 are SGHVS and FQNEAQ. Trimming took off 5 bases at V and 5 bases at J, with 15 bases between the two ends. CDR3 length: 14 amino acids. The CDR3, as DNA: TGTGCCAGCAGCGACAGCTCGTTAGGGTATGGCTACACCTTC. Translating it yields CASSDSSLGYGYTF.

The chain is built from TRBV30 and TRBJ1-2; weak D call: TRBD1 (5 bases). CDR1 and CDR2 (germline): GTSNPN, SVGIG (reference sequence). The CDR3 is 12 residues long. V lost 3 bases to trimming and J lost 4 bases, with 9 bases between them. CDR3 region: CAWREGIYGYTF. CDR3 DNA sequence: TGTGCCTGGAGGGAGGGGATCTATGGCTACACCTTC.

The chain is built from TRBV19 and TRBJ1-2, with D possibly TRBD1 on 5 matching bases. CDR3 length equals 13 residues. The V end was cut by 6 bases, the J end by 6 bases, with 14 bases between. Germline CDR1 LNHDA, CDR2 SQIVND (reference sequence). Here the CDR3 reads CASRGTSWDGYTF. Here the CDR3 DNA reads TGTGCCAGTAGGGGGACTTCATGGGATGGCTACACCTTC.

Here the CDR3 reads CAISGIPGQGGSGEAFF. The DNA for the CDR3 is TGTGCCATCAGTGGGATACCGGGACAGGGTGGATCTGGTGAAGCTTTCTTT. The gene calls are TRBV10-3 and TRBJ1-1, with 9 bases lining up with TRBD1. V lost 4 bases, J lost 7 bases, and 16 bases stayed unmatched. Germline CDR1 and CDR2: ENHRY and SYGVKD. The CDR3 is 17 amino acids.

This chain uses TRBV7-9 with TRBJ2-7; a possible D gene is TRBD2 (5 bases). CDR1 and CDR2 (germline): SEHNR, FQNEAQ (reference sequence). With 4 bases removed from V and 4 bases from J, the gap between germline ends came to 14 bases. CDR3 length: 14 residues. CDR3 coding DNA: TGTGCCAGCAGCTCCGGGGTCAATCATTACGAGCAGTACTTC. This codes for CASSSGVNHYEQYF.

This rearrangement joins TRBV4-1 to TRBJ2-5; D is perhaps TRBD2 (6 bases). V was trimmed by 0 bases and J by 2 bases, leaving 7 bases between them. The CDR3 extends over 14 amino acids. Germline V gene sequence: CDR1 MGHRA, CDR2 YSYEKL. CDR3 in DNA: TGCGCCAGCAGCCAAGAGGCGGGACAAGAGACCCAGTACTTC. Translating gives CASSQEAGQETQYF.

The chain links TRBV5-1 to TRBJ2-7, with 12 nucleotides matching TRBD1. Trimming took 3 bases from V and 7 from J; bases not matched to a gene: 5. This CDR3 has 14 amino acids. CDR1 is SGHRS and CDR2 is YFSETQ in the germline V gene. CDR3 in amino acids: CASSSGTGGVEQYF. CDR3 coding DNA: TGCGCCAGCAGCTCTGGGACAGGGGGCGTTGAGCAGTACTTC.

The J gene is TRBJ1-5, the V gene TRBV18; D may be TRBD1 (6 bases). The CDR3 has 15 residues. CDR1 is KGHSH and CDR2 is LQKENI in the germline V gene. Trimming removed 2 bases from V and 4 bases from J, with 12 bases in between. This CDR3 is CASSPSKGGNQPQHF. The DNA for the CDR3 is TGTGCCAGCTCACCAAGCAAGGGGGGGAATCAGCCCCAGCATTTT.

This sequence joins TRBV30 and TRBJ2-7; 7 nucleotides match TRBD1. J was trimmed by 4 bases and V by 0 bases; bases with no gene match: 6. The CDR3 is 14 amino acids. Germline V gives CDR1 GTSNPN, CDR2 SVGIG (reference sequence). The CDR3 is CAWSVQGLYYEQYF. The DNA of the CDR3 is TGTGCCTGGAGTGTACAGGGGTTATATTACGAGCAGTACTTC.

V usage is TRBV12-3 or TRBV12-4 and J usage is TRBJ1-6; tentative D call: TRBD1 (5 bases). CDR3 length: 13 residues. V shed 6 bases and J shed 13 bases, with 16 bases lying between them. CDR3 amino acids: CASSGQSRAPLHF. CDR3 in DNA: TGTGCCAGCAGCGGACAAAGCCGGGCCCCCCTCCACTTT.

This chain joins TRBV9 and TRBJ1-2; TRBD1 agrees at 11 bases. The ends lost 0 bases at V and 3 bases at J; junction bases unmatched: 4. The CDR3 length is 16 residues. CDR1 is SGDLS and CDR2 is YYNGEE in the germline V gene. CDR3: CASSVGGTGGYYGYTF. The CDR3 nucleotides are TGTGCCAGCAGCGTAGGCGGGACAGGGGGATACTATGGCTACACCTTC.

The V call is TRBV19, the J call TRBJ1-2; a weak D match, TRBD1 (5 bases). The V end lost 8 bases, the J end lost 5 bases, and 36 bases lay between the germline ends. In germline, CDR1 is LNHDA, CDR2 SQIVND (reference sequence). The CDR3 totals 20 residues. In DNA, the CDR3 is TGTGCCAGTCTCGGCGACCGGACTATGCCGCCTGGGACTGCAATATATGGCTACACCTTC. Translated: CASLGDRTMPPGTAIYGYTF.

CDR3 amino acids: CASSSLGTAYEQYF. CDR3 coding DNA: TGTGCCAGCAGCTCACTCGGGACAGCCTACGAGCAGTACTTC. This rearrangement joins TRBV7-8 to TRBJ2-7; 7 bases fit TRBD1. Trimming cost V 4 bases and J 2 bases; bases outside gene matches: 5. Per the germline V gene, CDR1 is SGHVS and CDR2 is FQNEAQ. The CDR3 has 14 residues.